This T cell receptor beta chain originates from a study of blood T cell repertoires in COVID-19. Study at large: Acute and convalescent COVID-19 samples came from the United States, Italy and Spain. Nucleic acid was either cDNA or gDNA, and it came from T cells, B-cell-depleted T cells, or PBMCs.

Study processing details: Amplified reference gene primers provided the basis for estimating nucleated cell counts. TCRdb's copy holds only in-frame clones and misses some; the assay was immunoSEQ multiplex PCR. The DNA gave D and trimming, while V, J and clone size come from that table. Counted here are about 250,000 clones, roughly 88% occurring once; the ten biggest clones make up 1.3% to 1.5%. This CDR3 contains 15 residues. CDR1 and CDR2 (germline): MNHEY, SVGAGI. The trim removed 2 bases at V and 0 bases at J, leaving 2 bases unmatched. The genes are TRBV6-5 and TRBJ1-2, with 8 nucleotides matching TRBD1. This receptor was taken from a man older than 75 with acute or convalescent COVID-19. The sequencing sample was made of peripheral blood. CDR3 sequence: CASSYNRGTNYGYTF. CDR3 nucleotides: TGTGCCAGCAGTTACAACAGGGGGACTAACTATGGCTACACCTTC.